The 25 T cell receptor beta chains below all came from one sample that was sequenced in a study of blood T cell repertoires in COVID-19. Method: immunoSEQ multiplex PCR; TCRdb's copy keeps in-frame clones and lacks some. This table holds some 53,000 clones, about 88% found once. The sequencing sample was made of peripheral blood. The receptor source for this set is a human donor with active COVID-19. The donor label of this sample is uncertain.

This clone showed up just once. V and J are TRBV7-9 and TRBJ2-7; 12 bases are a match to TRBD1. Germline CDR1 SEHNR, CDR2 FQNEAQ (reference sequence). CDR3 length: 18 amino acids. The J segment lost 4 bases and the V segment lost 4 bases, leaving 14 bases of the junction unmatched. CDR3 sequence reads: CASSWGLRGQGARYEQYF. In DNA form, the CDR3 reads TGTGCCAGCAGCTGGGGGCTCCGGGGACAGGGGGCGAGGTACGAGCAGTACTTC.

As DNA, the CDR3 is TGCGCCAGCAGCCAAGAGGCTAGCGGGGGGGGAAATGAGCAGTTCTTC. Translation gives CASSQEASGGGNEQFF. The chain combines TRBV4-3 with TRBJ2-1, with 12 positions matching TRBD2. Trimming cost V 0 bases and J 7 bases; bases outside gene matches: 4. Germline CDR1 reads LGHNA; CDR2 reads YSLEER. The length of the CDR3 is 16 residues.

Only one count was recorded for this clone. The chain uses TRBV4-1 and TRBJ1-2, with D perhaps TRBD1 (6 bases). The ends were cut back, 4 bases at V and 4 bases at J, with 16 bases in the middle. CDR1 MGHRA and CDR2 YSYEKL come from the germline V gene. CDR3 length: 15 residues. Here the CDR3 reads CASSPGETGIYGYTF. Here the CDR3 DNA reads TGCGCCAGCAGCCCAGGGGAGACTGGAATCTATGGCTACACCTTC.

This CDR3 reads CAFPEVGGSPGELFF. The CDR3 DNA reads as TGTGCCTTCCCCGAGGTGGGGGGTTCTCCCGGGGAGCTGTTTTTT. This chain uses TRBV11-2 with TRBJ2-2; weak D call: TRBD2 (6 bases). Trimming took 11 bases from V and 6 from J, leaving 22 bases between them. CDR3 size: 15 residues. CDR1 is SGHAT and CDR2 is FQNNGV in the germline V gene.

V usage is TRBV6-6 and J usage is TRBJ2-1, with D possibly matching TRBD1 (6 bases). Between the trimmed V and J ends, which lost 0 bases and 8 bases, there was a span of 14 bases. Germline-derived CDR1 and CDR2 are MNHNY and SVGAGI (reference sequence). The CDR3 is 15 residues long. CDR3 bases: TGTGCCAGCAGTTACTCTGGGGGCACTAGGGATGAGCAGTTCTTC. Residues: CASSYSGGTRDEQFF.

This chain links TRBV5-1 with TRBJ1-1, with a tentative D call TRBD1 (5 bases). Germline V gene sequence: CDR1 SGHRS, CDR2 YFSETQ. V lost 5 bases and J lost 1, with 18 bases in between. The CDR3 contains 16 residues. The CDR3 protein is CASRGWAGPQNTEAFF. Written as DNA, the CDR3 is TGCGCCAGCAGGGGGTGGGCAGGGCCTCAGAACACTGAAGCTTTCTTT.

V is TRBV29-1 and J is TRBJ1-2, with D hard to call. Trimming left V 5 bases short and J 1 base short, with 8 bases between. CDR1 and CDR2 (germline): SQVTM, ANQGSEA. The CDR3 contains 12 residues. CDR3 DNA: TGCAGCGTTCCCCTATATAACTATGGCTACACCTTC. It yields the protein CSVPLYNYGYTF.

This chain uses TRBV19 with TRBJ1-1; TRBD1 might be the D (6 bases). The CDR3 spans 13 residues. Germline-derived CDR1 and CDR2 are LNHDA and SQIVND (reference sequence). V was cut by 6 bases and J by 8 bases, with 16 bases left in between. The CDR3 region has the DNA TGTGCCAGTAGACAGGGACGTCAAAACGAAGCTTTCTTT. This sequence encodes CASRQGRQNEAFF.

The chain has TRBV28 and TRBJ2-7; D possibly corresponds to TRBD1 (7 bases). V was shortened by 6 bases and J by 2 bases, with 23 bases between the two germline ends. The CDR3 extends over 17 amino acids. Germline assignment: CDR1 MDHEN and CDR2 SYDVKM. The DNA of the CDR3 is TGTGCCAGCAGCCAATCAGGGATGCGGGACAGCCCCTACGAGCAGTACTTC. Translating gives CASSQSGMRDSPYEQYF.

The chain recombines TRBV11-3 with TRBJ2-1; D call uncertain. The V gene lost 0 bases and the J gene lost 4 bases, with 4 bases spanning the gap. Germline loops: CDR1 SGHNT, CDR2 YENEEA. CDR3 length equals 13 residues. The chain's CDR3 is CASSLDGYNEQFF. The CDR3 bases are TGTGCCAGCAGCTTAGACGGTTACAATGAGCAGTTCTTC.

V gene TRBV19 combines with J gene TRBJ1-2, with 8 bases aligning to TRBD1. Trimming at V came to 5 bases and at J to 5 bases, leaving 4 bases not matched to a gene. This CDR3 contains 13 residues. Germline assignment: CDR1 LNHDA and CDR2 SQIVND (reference sequence). The CDR3 coding sequence is TGTGCCAGTAGTCCCGGGACAGGATATGGCTACACCTTC. Translation gives CASSPGTGYGYTF.

This chain links TRBV18 with TRBJ2-5; no reliable D call. V dropped 2 bases and J dropped 2 bases, with 9 bases sitting between them. The germline V gene encodes CDR1 KGHSH and CDR2 LQKENI. The CDR3 runs 14 residues. CDR3 residues: CASSPASQQETQYF. DNA for the CDR3: TGTGCCAGCTCACCAGCCTCACAGCAAGAGACCCAGTACTTC.

The chain recombines TRBV6-5 with TRBJ1-2; no definite D call. V lost 6 bases and J lost 4, with 12 bases in between. Germline-derived CDR1 and CDR2 are MNHEY and SVGAGI. CDR3 length: 13 residues. CDR3 sequence: CASREGVGYGYTF. The CDR3 DNA reads as TGTGCCAGCAGAGAGGGAGTCGGCTATGGCTACACCTTC.

The table lists this clone with a few counts. V is TRBV6-4 and J is TRBJ2-1, with a weak D call TRBD2 (6 bases). The V gene's germline CDR1 is MRHNA and CDR2 SNTAGT. Trimming removed 0 bases at V and 1 base at J, with 10 bases between. The CDR3 is made up of 16 amino acids. The CDR3 region is CASSDSTAGSYNEQFF. As DNA, the CDR3 is TGTGCCAGCAGTGACTCGACAGCGGGTTCCTACAATGAGCAGTTCTTC.

The chain links TRBV19 to TRBJ2-1; 8 bases match TRBD2. V dropped 6 bases and J dropped 9; count of bases not matched to a gene: 10. Germline lookup yields CDR1 LNHDA and CDR2 SQIVND (reference sequence). This CDR3 spans 14 amino acids. The CDR3, as DNA: TGTGCCAGTAGCTCCGTTAGCGGGGTGAGTGAGCAGTTCTTC. This translates into CASSSVSGVSEQFF.

The V call is TRBV4-3, the J call TRBJ1-2, with D maybe TRBD1 (6 bases). Germline-derived CDR1 and CDR2 are LGHNA and YSLEER. The CDR3 sequence is 15 residues long. The V end lost 0 bases, the J end lost 6 bases, and 14 bases lay between the germline ends. CDR3 in amino acids: CASSQEGRGLDGYTF. As DNA, the CDR3 is TGCGCCAGCAGCCAAGAAGGGAGGGGGTTGGATGGCTACACCTTC.

This clone was observed a single time. V usage is TRBV7-8 and J usage is TRBJ1-5; D is perhaps TRBD1 (6 bases). The germline V gene encodes CDR1 SGHVS and CDR2 FQNEAQ. The CDR3 loop spans 15 amino acids. V dropped 5 bases and J dropped 6 bases, with 17 bases sitting between them. The chain's CDR3 is CASSTTGSTRQPQHF. The CDR3 DNA follows: TGTGCCAGCAGCACTACAGGGAGTACGCGTCAGCCCCAGCATTTT.

The chain links TRBV6-1 to TRBJ2-1; 10 nucleotides match TRBD2. This CDR3 is 17 amino acids long. Germline CDR1 and CDR2: MNHNS and SASEGT. The V and J ends lost 4 bases and 0 bases, in that order; junction bases with no gene match: 6. CDR3 in amino acids: CASSVAGGGSSYNEQFF. Written as DNA, the CDR3 is TGTGCCAGCAGTGTAGCGGGGGGTGGAAGCTCCTACAATGAGCAGTTCTTC.

This sequence joins TRBV6-5 and TRBJ1-1; D remains unclear. The CDR3 contains 15 residues. Trimming left V 2 bases short and J 1 base short, with 11 bases between. CDR1 and CDR2 (germline): MNHEY, SVGAGI. The CDR3 here is CASSYELGRNTEAFF. Here the CDR3 DNA reads TGTGCCAGCAGTTACGAACTGGGCAGGAACACTGAAGCTTTCTTT.

The chain employs TRBV7-3 and TRBJ2-1, with TRBD1 as a possible D gene (6 bases). Germline CDR1 reads SGHTA; CDR2 reads FQGTGA. The germline V and J ends were trimmed by 2 bases and 0 bases, with 11 bases remaining between them. This CDR3 region has 16 residues. The DNA for the CDR3 is TGTGCCAGCAGCTTATTTCAGGGGAGCTCCTACAATGAGCAGTTCTTC. Residues: CASSLFQGSSYNEQFF.

This chain links TRBV19 with TRBJ1-1, with D hard to call. V lost 8 bases to trimming and J lost 3 bases, with 16 bases between them. Germline assignment: CDR1 LNHDA and CDR2 SQIVND (reference sequence). This CDR3 region has 14 residues. CDR3 amino acids: CASQFVAFDTEAFF. The CDR3 nucleotides are TGTGCCAGTCAATTCGTAGCATTTGACACTGAAGCTTTCTTT.

The CDR3 sequence is CASSSAAGTSGGEQFF. As DNA, the CDR3 is TGTGCCAGCAGCTCCGCCGCCGGGACTAGCGGGGGAGAGCAGTTCTTC. J is TRBJ2-1 and V is TRBV7-2; 14 bases are shared with TRBD2. Germline V gene data show CDR1 as SGHTA and CDR2 as FQGNSA. The V segment lost 4 bases and the J segment 10 bases; nucleotides outside the gene matches: 9. The CDR3 has 16 amino acids.

V gene TRBV6-2 or TRBV6-3 combines with J gene TRBJ2-7, with 8 positions matching TRBD2. Germline loops: CDR1 MNHEY, CDR2 SVGEGT. This CDR3 contains 14 residues. V was clipped by 2 bases and J by 8 bases; unmatched bases: 8. The CDR3 spells CASSYPRTSTKQYF. CDR3 bases: TGTGCCAGCAGTTACCCTCGGACTAGCACAAAGCAGTACTTC.

Notes on this clone: The sample contains more than one DNA sequence encoding this CDR3. The chain employs TRBV6-5 and TRBJ1-2; D might be TRBD1 (6 bases). CDR3 size: 12 residues. The V and J ends lost 5 bases and 5 bases respectively, with 9 bases between them. Germline V CDR1 and CDR2: MNHEY, SVGAGI. The CDR3 DNA follows: TGTGCCAGCAGTAGTCAGGGGTATGGCTACACCTTC. Translated: CASSSQGYGYTF.

This chain connects TRBV4-3 to TRBJ2-1; 8 nucleotides agree with TRBD1. The CDR3 sequence is 15 residues long. J gave up 6 bases and V 0 bases, and 4 bases lay outside the gene matches. Germline assignment: CDR1 LGHNA and CDR2 YSLEER. The CDR3 is CASSQDYRGSNEQFF. DNA of the CDR3: TGCGCCAGCAGCCAAGATTACAGGGGGTCCAATGAGCAGTTCTTC.